Shown below are 23 T cell receptor beta chains from a single sample sequenced in a study of shared clonotypes between healthy human individuals. The repertoire was sequenced with immunoSEQ multiplex PCR; TCRdb's copy has only in-frame clones and lacks some. This sample has roughly 700,000 clones, with around two thirds found just once. The source material was memory CD4+ T cells sorted from blood. Stated subset: CD45RA-negative fraction. These receptors were collected from a young woman in good health.

This chain links TRBV25-1 with TRBJ2-1; 9 nucleotides agree with TRBD2. Germline CDR1 is MGHDK and CDR2 is SYGVNS. V shed 3 bases and J 9 bases; nucleotides not matched to a gene: 12. The CDR3 loop spans 16 amino acids. The CDR3 DNA sequence: TGTGCCAGCAGTGATTCCTATCCGGGACTAGCTATTGAGCAGTTCTTC. As protein: CASSDSYPGLAIEQFF. Drawing the rest from reference TRBV25-1 and TRBJ2-1, the complete variable domain is EADIYQTPRYLVIGTGKKITLECSQTMGHDKMYWYQQDPGMELHLIHYSYGVNSTEKGDLSSESTVSRIRTEHFPLTLESARPSHTSQYLCASSDSYPGLAIEQFFGPGTRLTVL.

The genes are TRBV14 and TRBJ1-1, with D perhaps TRBD1 (5 bases). Germline CDR1 and CDR2: SGHDN and FVKESK. V was trimmed by 3 bases and J by 5 bases, leaving 19 bases between them. The CDR3 is made up of 16 amino acids. The CDR3 reads CASSQSPWGSGTEAFF. In DNA, the CDR3 is TGTGCCAGCAGCCAGTCCCCATGGGGCTCGGGGACTGAAGCTTTCTTT.

This chain uses TRBV7-3 with TRBJ2-1, with D possibly matching TRBD1 (6 bases). The CDR3 sequence is 15 residues long. Per the germline V gene, CDR1 is SGHTA and CDR2 is FQGTGA. The V gene lost 5 bases and the J gene lost 6 bases, with 17 bases spanning the gap. DNA of the CDR3: TGTGCCAGCAGCCAAAGTCTAACAGGGTCCAATGAGCAGTTCTTC. Amino acids: CASSQSLTGSNEQFF.

V and J are TRBV19 and TRBJ2-1; 7 positions match TRBD2. V gave up 9 bases and J gave up 9 bases; unmatched junction bases: 14. The CDR3 is made up of 14 amino acids. Per the germline V gene, CDR1 is LNHDA and CDR2 is SQIVND (reference sequence). CDR3 sequence: CASNSGAGAVEQFF. In nucleotides, the CDR3 is TGTGCCAGCAATTCTGGGGCGGGAGCGGTTGAGCAGTTCTTC.

The chain combines TRBV18 with TRBJ2-7; 8 bases align to TRBD2. CDR3 length: 16 amino acids. Germline V CDR1 and CDR2: KGHSH, LQKENI. V shed 3 bases, J shed 7 bases, and the junction held 14 bases outside the gene matches. CDR3 sequence (DNA): TGTGCCAGCTCACCGTTCCAACAGGGCGGGAGGTGGGAGCAGTACTTC. The encoded protein is CASSPFQQGGRWEQYF.

J is TRBJ1-2 and V is TRBV6-5, with 10 bases that match TRBD1. Germline CDR1 and CDR2: MNHEY and SVGAGI. Trimming took 1 base from V and 4 from J; bases not matched to a gene: 6. The length of the CDR3 is 16 residues. The CDR3 bases are TGTGCCAGCAGTTACTGGAGGACAGGGGGTACCTATGGCTACACCTTC. This sequence encodes CASSYWRTGGTYGYTF.

CDR3 region: CASSLQGGREVDEQYF. The CDR3 DNA follows: TGTGCCAGCAGCCTTCAGGGCGGGAGAGAGGTGGACGAGCAGTACTTC. The rearrangement joins TRBV4-2 to TRBJ2-7, with TRBD2 matching over 7 bases. This CDR3 has 16 residues. Germline CDR1 is LGHNA and CDR2 is YNFKEQ. J lost 5 bases, V lost 4 bases, and 14 bases had no gene match.

The CDR3 reads CASSIVRTTPTSYNEQFF. The DNA of the CDR3 is TGTGCCAGTAGTATAGTGCGGACGACCCCAACCTCCTACAATGAGCAGTTCTTC. This rearrangement joins TRBV19 to TRBJ2-1, with D unresolved. The CDR3 extends over 18 amino acids. The ends were cut back, 1 base at V and 0 bases at J, with 16 bases in the middle. In germline, CDR1 is LNHDA, CDR2 SQIVND (reference sequence).

The chain combines TRBV28 with TRBJ2-1; 14 bases agree with TRBD2. The CDR3 spans 19 residues. Trimming took 7 bases from V and 4 from J; bases not matched to a gene: 15. Germline V lookup: CDR1 MDHEN, CDR2 SYDVKM. The CDR3 DNA follows: TGTGCCAGCAATTCCCTACCGGGACTAGCGGGAGCAGGGTACAATGAGCAGTTCTTC. It is translated as CASNSLPGLAGAGYNEQFF.

The J gene is TRBJ2-1, the V gene TRBV27; unclear D gene. The CDR3 loop spans 14 amino acids. The V and J ends lost 8 bases and 6 bases respectively, with 17 bases between them. Looked up from germline, CDR1 is MNHEY and CDR2 is SMNVEV (reference sequence). As DNA, the CDR3 is TGTGCCAGCTCCGTTCGTGCCGGCTTCAATGAGCAGTTCTTC. It translates to CASSVRAGFNEQFF.

V and J are TRBV16 and TRBJ1-2; D may be TRBD1 (6 bases). Germline-derived CDR1 and CDR2 are KGHSY and FQNENV. The length of the CDR3 is 15 residues. Between the trimmed V and J ends, which lost 4 bases and 8 bases, there was a span of 20 bases. The CDR3 loop reads CASSPEGGGRGGYTF. CDR3 DNA sequence: TGTGCCAGCAGCCCCGAGGGAGGGGGACGAGGCGGCTACACCTTC. The entire variable domain, with the rest obtained from reference TRBV16 and TRBJ1-2, is as follows: GEEVAQTPKHLVRGEGQKAKLYCAPIKGHSYVFWYQQVLKNEFKFLISFQNENVFDETGMPKERFSAKCLPNSPCSLEIQATKLEDSAVYFCASSPEGGGRGGYTFGSGTRLTVV.

The J gene is TRBJ2-1, the V gene TRBV5-1, with 7 bases aligning to TRBD1. V shed 4 bases and J 5 bases; nucleotides not matched to a gene: 6. The CDR3 spans 14 residues. Germline values: CDR1 SGHRS, CDR2 YFSETQ. The CDR3 is CASSLTGKDNEQFF. The CDR3 nucleotides read TGCGCCAGCAGCCTGACAGGGAAAGACAATGAGCAGTTCTTC. Complete variable domain (other parts from reference TRBV5-1 and TRBJ2-1): KAGVTQTPRYLIKTRGQQVTLSCSPISGHRSVSWYQQTPGQGLQFLFEYFSETQRNKGNFPGRFSGRQFSNSRSEMNVSTLELGDSALYLCASSLTGKDNEQFFGPGTRLTVL.

This sequence joins TRBV5-1 and TRBJ2-7; D perhaps matches TRBD1 (6 bases). Trimming shortened V by 7 bases and J by 1 base, and 24 bases separated the two germline ends. The CDR3 extends over 17 amino acids. Germline V lookup: CDR1 SGHRS, CDR2 YFSETQ. As DNA, the CDR3 is TGCGCCAGCGGCAGAACAGGGAGTGGGAGTGGTTCCTACGAGCAGTACTTC. Protein sequence: CASGRTGSGSGSYEQYF.

The genes are TRBV6-1 and TRBJ1-2; D is unclear. CDR1 and CDR2 from the germline V gene are MNHNS and SASEGT. This CDR3 has 11 residues. The V end lost 4 bases, the J end lost 4 bases, and 4 bases lay between the germline ends. CDR3 residues: CASSVFYGYTF. CDR3 in DNA: TGTGCCAGCAGTGTTTTCTATGGCTACACCTTC.

DNA of the CDR3: TGTGCCAGCAGCTTAACCTCGGGACAGCTCTCTGGGGCCAACGTCCTGACTTTC. It yields the protein CASSLTSGQLSGANVLTF. The chain carries TRBV7-3 and TRBJ2-6, with TRBD1 identical over 7 bases. The trim removed 0 bases at V and 0 bases at J, leaving 5 bases unmatched. The V gene's germline CDR1 is SGHTA and CDR2 FQGTGA. The CDR3 contains 18 residues.

The chain joins TRBV4-1 to TRBJ2-1, with TRBD2 matching over 13 bases. V shed 4 bases and J 1 base; nucleotides not matched to a gene: 4. This CDR3 spans 17 amino acids. Germline V gives CDR1 MGHRA, CDR2 YSYEKL. In DNA form, the CDR3 reads TGCGCCAGCAGCCCTGGACTAGCGGGGGCTTCCTACAATGAGCAGTTCTTC. This codes for CASSPGLAGASYNEQFF.

Concerning this clone: The same CDR3 arises from other DNA sequences in this sample as well. The V and J genes are TRBV5-4 and TRBJ2-7, with 10 bases that match TRBD2. Per germline, CDR1 SGHNT and CDR2 YYREEE (reference sequence). This CDR3 is 15 amino acids long. Losses at the gene ends were 1 base for V and 4 bases for J; bases not matched to a gene: 5. The CDR3 DNA reads TGTGCCAGCAGCTTGTCTAGCGGGAGTCTATACGAGCAGTACTTC. Encoded protein: CASSLSSGSLYEQYF.

The V gene is TRBV5-1, the J gene TRBJ2-1; TRBD1 matches 10 bases. CDR1 SGHRS and CDR2 YFSETQ come from the germline V gene. This CDR3 spans 14 amino acids. J was trimmed by 8 bases and V by 7 bases; bases with no gene match: 9. CDR3 in amino acids: CASAGQGNFDEQFF. In DNA, the CDR3 is TGCGCCAGCGCGGGACAGGGGAATTTCGATGAGCAGTTCTTC.

This rearrangement joins TRBV5-4 to TRBJ2-2; D is ambiguous. This CDR3 has 16 amino acids. Germline CDR1 and CDR2: SGHNT and YYREEE (reference sequence). The germline V and J ends were trimmed by 0 bases and 3 bases, with 12 bases remaining between them. The CDR3 sequence is CASSLGGGVDTGELFF. CDR3 nucleotides: TGTGCCAGCAGCTTGGGAGGCGGAGTTGACACCGGGGAGCTGTTTTTT.

The chain recombines TRBV27 with TRBJ2-3; D gene ambiguous. The CDR3 runs to 16 residues. The V end was cut by 5 bases, the J end by 1 base, with 16 bases between. Germline V lookup: CDR1 MNHEY, CDR2 SMNVEV (reference sequence). In DNA form, the CDR3 reads TGTGCCAGCAGTCCTTCCTGGAGCGTGGGCACAGATACGCAGTATTTT. Translated, it gives CASSPSWSVGTDTQYF.

V and J are TRBV27 and TRBJ2-7, with 7 bases lining up with TRBD1. The CDR3 runs 14 residues. V dropped 2 bases and J dropped 2; count of bases not matched to a gene: 3. Germline lookup yields CDR1 MNHEY and CDR2 SMNVEV (reference sequence). The CDR3 is CASSLLQGAYEQYF. CDR3 nucleotide sequence: TGTGCCAGCAGTTTACTCCAGGGGGCCTACGAGCAGTACTTC.

The gene calls are TRBV7-9 and TRBJ2-1; 15 positions match TRBD2. The V gene's germline CDR1 is SEHNR and CDR2 FQNEAQ (reference sequence). The CDR3 extends over 18 amino acids. The J segment lost 1 base and the V segment lost 5 bases, leaving 6 bases of the junction unmatched. The CDR3 protein is CASSQRTSGRASYNEQFF. Here the CDR3 DNA reads TGTGCCAGCAGCCAAAGGACTAGCGGGAGGGCATCCTACAATGAGCAGTTCTTC.

The chain couples TRBV11-3 to TRBJ2-1; D is undetermined. V shed 2 bases and J shed 2 bases, with 16 bases lying between them. The V gene's germline CDR1 is SGHNT and CDR2 YENEEA. This CDR3 is 17 amino acids long. CDR3 residues: CASSLNAGLNPYNEQFF. As DNA, the CDR3 is TGTGCCAGCAGCTTAAATGCTGGCTTAAATCCCTACAATGAGCAGTTCTTC.